Sequencing of this T cell receptor (beta chain) was carried out in a study of blood T cell repertoires in COVID-19. Clones were sequenced by immunoSEQ multiplex PCR, and TCRdb holds only the in-frame ones, with some missing. The sample lists around 100,000 clones, approximately 80% occurring once. The CDR3 totals 14 residues. The ends lost 8 bases at V and 8 bases at J; junction bases unmatched: 9. Germline CDR1 MDHEN, CDR2 SYDVKM. V gene TRBV28 combines with J gene TRBJ1-6, with 7 nucleotides matching TRBD1. The TCR originated in a man aged 65 to 85 with active or convalescent COVID-19. Sequenced input: peripheral blood. Here the CDR3 reads CASLEDRADSPLHF. CDR3 nucleotide sequence: TGTGCCAGCCTAGAAGACAGGGCCGATTCACCCCTCCACTTT.